Presented here are 9 T cell receptor beta chains from one specimen sequenced in a study of beta chain features in type 1 diabetes. cDNA synthesis used the whole RNA isolate, giving expressed TCRB sequences. Only in-frame clones appear in the TCRdb table, and some are missing; sequencing was by immunoSEQ multiplex PCR. The sample yields roughly 300,000 clones, less than 15% seen once. The sample was central memory CD4+ T cells from blood. These receptors were collected from a man aged 25-45 years in good health.

The table lists this clone with a few counts. The chain has TRBV19 and TRBJ2-5; 7 bases map to TRBD1. Germline V gene lookup returns CDR1 LNHDA and CDR2 SQIVND (reference sequence). The CDR3 totals 13 residues. V dropped 5 bases and J dropped 5; count of bases not matched to a gene: 5. The CDR3 spells CASSLTGVETQYF. CDR3 DNA: TGTGCCAGTAGTCTAACAGGGGTGGAGACCCAGTACTTC.

This clone was picked up many times. This rearrangement joins TRBV7-8 to TRBJ2-2; 7 bases line up with TRBD2. V was clipped by 5 bases and J by 2 bases; unmatched bases: 5. CDR1 and CDR2 from the germline V gene are SGHVS and FQNEAQ. CDR3 length equals 15 residues. The CDR3: CASSVQAGNTGELFF. The CDR3 nucleotides are TGTGCCAGCAGCGTACAAGCGGGAAACACCGGGGAGCTGTTTTTT.

This clone was detected only a few times. This CDR3 reads CASSEYGGRQEYV. Written as DNA, the CDR3 is TGTGCCAGCAGTGAATATGGGGGACGGCAAGAGTACGTC. The chain couples TRBV6-1 to TRBJ2-7, with D tentatively TRBD1 or TRBD2 (5 bases each). This CDR3 contains 13 residues. V was pared by 2 bases and J by 11 bases, with 16 bases between. Germline-derived CDR1 and CDR2 are MNHNS and SASEGT.

This clone was observed a few times. The V call is TRBV7-8, the J call TRBJ2-5; D remains unclear. The CDR3 is 11 amino acids. V was trimmed by 3 bases and J by 5 bases, leaving 4 bases between them. The germline gives CDR1 SGHVS, CDR2 FQNEAQ. CDR3 protein: CASSFRETQYF. CDR3 DNA sequence: TGTGCCAGCAGCTTCCGGGAGACCCAGTACTTC.

Regarding this clone: One junction end does not reproduce the germline sequence, and a read error may be involved. This chain joins TRBV7-2 and TRBJ2-3; 7 bases fit TRBD1. Germline V gene data show CDR1 as SGHTA and CDR2 as FQGNSA. The CDR3 is made up of 16 amino acids. Here the CDR3 reads CASSLARGHGTGTQYF. The CDR3 nucleotides are TGTGCCAGCAGCTTAGCGAGGGGGCACGGTACAGGTACGCAGTATTTT.

This clone was counted a few times. The CDR3 DNA is TGTGCCAGCAGTGAACGGAATAATTCACCCCTCCACTTT. This codes for CASSERNNSPLHF. The chain uses TRBV13 and TRBJ1-6; D is uncertain. CDR3 length: 13 amino acids. V dropped 6 bases and J dropped 5 bases, with 8 bases sitting between them. The germline gives CDR1 PRHDT, CDR2 FYEKMQ (reference sequence).

J is TRBJ2-5 and V is TRBV2, with 9 bases that match TRBD2. V shed 7 bases and J 5 bases; nucleotides not matched to a gene: 11. CDR3 length: 15 residues. CDR1 SNHLY and CDR2 FYNNEI come from the germline V gene. CDR3 sequence (DNA): TGTGCCAGCAAGAAAGAACTAGCGGGTAGGGAGACCCAGTACTTC. Protein product: CASKKELAGRETQYF. The whole variable domain, remainder taken from reference TRBV2 and TRBJ2-5, is EPEVTQTPSHQVTQMGQEVILRCVPISNHLYFYWYRQILGQKVEFLVSFYNNEISEKSEIFDDQFSVERPDGSNFTLKIRSTKLEDSAMYFCASKKELAGRETQYFGPGTRLLVL.

The chain combines TRBV6-5 with TRBJ1-1; D not certain. CDR1 MNHEY and CDR2 SVGAGI come from the germline V gene. CDR3 length: 13 amino acids. Between the trimmed V and J ends, which lost 4 bases and 11 bases, there was a span of 17 bases. This chain's CDR3 is CASSSSGGARAFF. CDR3 in DNA: TGTGCCAGCAGTTCCTCCGGTGGCGCGAGGGCTTTCTTT.

The gene calls are TRBV29-1 and TRBJ2-1; no clear D gene. The CDR3 has 12 residues. Trimming pared 2 bases from V and 6 bases from J, leaving 8 bases between. The germline CDR1 and CDR2 sequences are SQVTM and ANQGSEA. The CDR3 sequence is CSVEILSNEQFF. CDR3 DNA sequence: TGCAGCGTTGAAATCCTCAGCAATGAGCAGTTCTTC.